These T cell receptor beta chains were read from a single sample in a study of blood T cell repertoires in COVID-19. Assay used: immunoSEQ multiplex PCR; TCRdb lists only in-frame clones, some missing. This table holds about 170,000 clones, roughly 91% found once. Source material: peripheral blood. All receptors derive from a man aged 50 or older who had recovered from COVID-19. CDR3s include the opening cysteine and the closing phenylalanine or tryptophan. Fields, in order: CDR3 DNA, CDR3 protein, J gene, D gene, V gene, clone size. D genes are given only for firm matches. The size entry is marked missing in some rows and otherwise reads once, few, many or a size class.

TGTGCCAGCAGCCAAGATCGGTTGCGGGCCCTAAACACCGGGGAGCTGTTTTTT CASSQDRLRALNTGELFF TRBJ2-2 NA TRBV14 NA
TGTGCCAACCCACAGGGGGCTTATGGTGGCTACACCTTC CANPQGAYGGYTF TRBJ1-2 TRBD1 TRBV6-5 NA
TGCGCCAGCTCCGGACAGGGCGGAGGGACTGAAGCTTTCTTT CASSGQGGGTEAFF TRBJ1-1 TRBD1 TRBV5-1 NA
TGTGCCAGCAGTTACGACGGAGCAACTACCAAAAACATTCAGTACTTC CASSYDGATTKNIQYF TRBJ2-4 NA TRBV6-5 NA
TGTGCCAGCAGCTCTATGACAGGTTCTAACTATGGCTACACCTTC CASSSMTGSNYGYTF TRBJ1-2 NA TRBV5-4 NA
TGTGCCAGTAGTACCGTGGGGGGGGCCAGCTACGAGCAGTACTTC CASSTVGGASYEQYF TRBJ2-7 NA TRBV19 NA
TGTGCCAGTAGTCATCAAGAGGCGGTGGATACGCAGTATTTT CASSHQEAVDTQYF TRBJ2-3 NA TRBV19 NA
TGTGCCAGTAGTATACGTCCGAACACTGAAGCTTTCTTT CASSIRPNTEAFF TRBJ1-1 NA TRBV19 NA
TGTGCCAGCAGCCAAGATACCGGGTATCTCGATGGCTACACCTTC CASSQDTGYLDGYTF TRBJ1-2 NA TRBV14 NA
TGTGCCTGGAGGGCTAACAGGGGCTCTGGAAACACCATATATTTT CAWRANRGSGNTIYF TRBJ1-3 TRBD1 TRBV30 few
TGTGCCAGCAGCTTAAATCAGGACTACGAGCAGTACTTC CASSLNQDYEQYF TRBJ2-7 NA TRBV7-3 NA
TGTGCCAGCAGCTTAGCGGGGGGAATTGGTGAAGCTTTCTTT CASSLAGGIGEAFF TRBJ1-1 NA TRBV7-9 NA
TGCGCCAGCAGCTTTACGGGGGGACGGGAGCTGTTTTTT CASSFTGGRELFF TRBJ2-2 TRBD2 TRBV5-1 NA
TGCGCCAGCAGCCAAGATTGGGGGACAGGGGGCGCAAGAGGCTACACCTTC CASSQDWGTGGARGYTF TRBJ1-2 TRBD1 TRBV4-1 NA
TGTGCCAGCAGTTTAGGGACAGGGATCTACAATGAGCAGTTCTTC CASSLGTGIYNEQFF TRBJ2-1 TRBD1 TRBV27 NA
TGTGCCAGCAGCTTCCGCGAATCCAACAGACTAGCGCCCTACAATGAGCAGTTCTTC CASSFRESNRLAPYNEQFF TRBJ2-1 TRBD2 TRBV7-8 NA
TGTGCCAGCAGCTTAGGCGGGAGATACGAGCAGTACTTC CASSLGGRYEQYF TRBJ2-7 TRBD2 TRBV7-8 NA
TGTGCCAGCAGGGAGGGGACAGGGCCGTACTACGAGCAGTACTTC CASREGTGPYYEQYF TRBJ2-7 TRBD1 TRBV7-2 NA
TGTGCCAGCAGGCCTAGCGGGTTCACAGATACGCAGTATTTT CASRPSGFTDTQYF TRBJ2-3 TRBD2 TRBV27 NA
TGTGCCAGCAGCGCCGCGGCGGCCCCGGTCACCGGGGAGCTGTTTTTT CASSAAAAPVTGELFF TRBJ2-2 NA TRBV9 NA
TGTGCCAGCAGCCTCGTGTCGGGGGGTCCCTACGAGCAGTACTTC CASSLVSGGPYEQYF TRBJ2-7 TRBD2 TRBV28 NA
TGCAGTGCTAGTAGGGGGGGGAGGTACACTGAAGCTTTCTTT CSASRGGRYTEAFF TRBJ1-1 NA TRBV20-1 NA
TGTGCCAGCAGCCAAGGGACAGGCCCATATGGCTACACCTTC CASSQGTGPYGYTF TRBJ1-2 TRBD1 TRBV3-1/TRBV3-2 NA
TGTGCCAGCAGTGAGAGGGACTGGGACAATGAGCAGTTCTTC CASSERDWDNEQFF TRBJ2-1 NA TRBV2 NA
TGCGCCAGCAGCTCATCCCGAGAGCAGCCCCAGCATTTT CASSSSREQPQHF TRBJ1-5 NA TRBV5-1 NA
TGTGCCAGCAGCGTAGACTTAACGGGGAACACCGGGGAGCTGTTTTTT CASSVDLTGNTGELFF TRBJ2-2 NA TRBV9 NA
TGCAGCGCCGAGGCGGGGATGAACACTGAAGCTTTCTTT CSAEAGMNTEAFF TRBJ1-1 NA TRBV29-1 few
TGTGCCAGAAGCGTCCGGGAAGGCCCCTCCTACGAGCAGTACTTC CARSVREGPSYEQYF TRBJ2-7 NA TRBV5-3 NA
TGTGCCAGCAGCTCGCGCAGGGCCCCCTACGAGCAGTACTTC CASSSRRAPYEQYF TRBJ2-7 NA TRBV7-2 NA
TGTGCCAGCAGCTCAAGGACTAGCGGTCTCCGCTACAATGAGCAGTTCTTC CASSSRTSGLRYNEQFF TRBJ2-1 TRBD2 TRBV11-2 NA
TGTGCCAGCAGCAAATTTGAAACAGATGATAGCACAGATACGCAGTATTTT CASSKFETDDSTDTQYF TRBJ2-3 NA TRBV21-1 NA
TGTGCCAGCAGTGACCTAGGGGGCTTGAACACTGAAGCTTTCTTT CASSDLGGLNTEAFF TRBJ1-1 TRBD1 TRBV6-2/TRBV6-3 NA
TGTGCCAGCAGCCGAACTAGCGGGGCCCCCGAAGGGGATACGCAGTATTTT CASSRTSGAPEGDTQYF TRBJ2-3 TRBD2 TRBV5-4 NA
TGTGCCAGCAGTTACGCGGGTTATACTGAAGCTTTCTTT CASSYAGYTEAFF TRBJ1-1 NA TRBV6-5 once
TGTGCCAGCAGCTCCACCCCTACTAGCGAGGAGACCCAGTACTTC CASSSTPTSEETQYF TRBJ2-5 TRBD2 TRBV11-2 NA
TGTGCCAGCATACACGCCCAGGGAAAAGGGAGGACCGGGGAGCTGTTTTTT CASIHAQGKGRTGELFF TRBJ2-2 NA TRBV21-1 NA
TGTGCCTGGAGCATGAGCGGGGAAAAACTGTTTTTT CAWSMSGEKLFF TRBJ1-4 NA TRBV30 NA
TGTGCCAGCAGCTTGTGGCGGGGGATCACAGATACGCAGTATTTT CASSLWRGITDTQYF TRBJ2-3 TRBD2 TRBV5-5 NA
TGTGCCAGCAGCCTCCACGCACGGGGGACCTACAATGAGCAGTTCTTC CASSLHARGTYNEQFF TRBJ2-1 NA TRBV9 NA
TGTGCCAGCAGTGAAGGAACAGGGGTCGAGCAGTACTTC CASSEGTGVEQYF TRBJ2-7 TRBD1 TRBV25-1 NA
TGTGCCAGCTTTGGGACAGGGACAGATACGCAGTATTTT CASFGTGTDTQYF TRBJ2-3 TRBD1 TRBV7-9 NA
TGTGCCAGCAGTCTCGGTTTGCCTGAAGCTTTCTTT CASSLGLPEAFF TRBJ1-1 NA TRBV12-3/TRBV12-4 NA